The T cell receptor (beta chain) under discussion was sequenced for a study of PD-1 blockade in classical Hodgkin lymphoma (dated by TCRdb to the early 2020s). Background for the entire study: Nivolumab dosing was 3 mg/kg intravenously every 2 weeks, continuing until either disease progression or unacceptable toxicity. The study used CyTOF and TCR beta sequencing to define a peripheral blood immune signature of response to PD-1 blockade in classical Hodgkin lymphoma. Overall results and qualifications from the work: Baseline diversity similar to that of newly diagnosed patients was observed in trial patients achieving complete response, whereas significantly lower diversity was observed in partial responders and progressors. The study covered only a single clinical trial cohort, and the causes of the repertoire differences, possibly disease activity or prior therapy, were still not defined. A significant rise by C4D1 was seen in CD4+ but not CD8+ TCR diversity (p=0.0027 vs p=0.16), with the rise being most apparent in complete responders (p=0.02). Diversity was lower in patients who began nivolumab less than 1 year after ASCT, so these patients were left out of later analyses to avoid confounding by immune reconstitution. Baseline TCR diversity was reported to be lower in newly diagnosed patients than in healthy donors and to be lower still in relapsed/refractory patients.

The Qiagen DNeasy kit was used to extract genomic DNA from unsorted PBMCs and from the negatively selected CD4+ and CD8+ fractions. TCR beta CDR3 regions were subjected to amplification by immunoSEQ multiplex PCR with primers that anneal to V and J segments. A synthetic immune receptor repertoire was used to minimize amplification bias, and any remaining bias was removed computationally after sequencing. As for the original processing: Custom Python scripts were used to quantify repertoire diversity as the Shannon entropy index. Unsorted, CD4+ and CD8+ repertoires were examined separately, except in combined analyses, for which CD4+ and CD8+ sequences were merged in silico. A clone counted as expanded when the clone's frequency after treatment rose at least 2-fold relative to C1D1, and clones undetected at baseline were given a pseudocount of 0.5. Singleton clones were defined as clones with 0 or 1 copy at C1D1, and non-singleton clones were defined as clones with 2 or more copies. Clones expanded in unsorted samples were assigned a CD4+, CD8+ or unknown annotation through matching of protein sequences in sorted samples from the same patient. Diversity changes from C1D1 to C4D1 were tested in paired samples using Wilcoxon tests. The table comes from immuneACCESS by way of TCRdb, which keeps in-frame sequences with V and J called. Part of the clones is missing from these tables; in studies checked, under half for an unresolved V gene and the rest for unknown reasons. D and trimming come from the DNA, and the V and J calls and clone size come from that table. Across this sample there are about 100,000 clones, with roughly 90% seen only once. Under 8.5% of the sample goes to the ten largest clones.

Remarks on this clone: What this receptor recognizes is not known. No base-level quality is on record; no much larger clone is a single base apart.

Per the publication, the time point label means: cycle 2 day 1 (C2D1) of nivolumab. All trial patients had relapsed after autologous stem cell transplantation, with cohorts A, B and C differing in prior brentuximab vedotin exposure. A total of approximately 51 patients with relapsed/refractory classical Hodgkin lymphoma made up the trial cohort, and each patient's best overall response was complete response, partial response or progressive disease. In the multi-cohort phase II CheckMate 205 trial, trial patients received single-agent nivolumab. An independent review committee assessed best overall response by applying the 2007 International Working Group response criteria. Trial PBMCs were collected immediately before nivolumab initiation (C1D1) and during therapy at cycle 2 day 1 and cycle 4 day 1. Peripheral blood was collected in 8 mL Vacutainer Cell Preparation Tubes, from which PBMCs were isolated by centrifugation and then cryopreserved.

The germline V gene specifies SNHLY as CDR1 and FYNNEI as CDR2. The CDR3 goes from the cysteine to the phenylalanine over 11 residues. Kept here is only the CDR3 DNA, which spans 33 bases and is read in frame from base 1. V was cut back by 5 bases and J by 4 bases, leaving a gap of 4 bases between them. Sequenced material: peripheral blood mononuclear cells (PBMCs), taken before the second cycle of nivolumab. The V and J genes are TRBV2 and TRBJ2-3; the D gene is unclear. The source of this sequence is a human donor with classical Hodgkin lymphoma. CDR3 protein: CASSPPDTQYF. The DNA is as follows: TGTGCCAGCAGTCCCCCAGATACGCAGTATTTT. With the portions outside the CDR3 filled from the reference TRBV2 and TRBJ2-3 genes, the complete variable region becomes EPEVTQTPSHQVTQMGQEVILRCVPISNHLYFYWYRQILGQKVEFLVSFYNNEISEKSEIFDDQFSVERPDGSNFTLKIRSTKLEDSAMYFCASSPPDTQYFGPGTRLTVL.